The rows below give T cell receptor beta chains drawn from one sample of a study of cytomegalovirus exposure and HLA in healthy donors. Here immunoSEQ multiplex PCR was the method, and the copy in TCRdb shows in-frame clones only, minus some. The sample includes fewer than 100,000 clones, 60% to 80% seen only once; the top ten take roughly 6%. Sequencing was performed on PBMCs. These receptors were obtained from a female donor in good health and CMV-seronegative. CDR3s include the opening cysteine and the closing phenylalanine or tryptophan. A D gene is named only where the DNA matches it firmly. Rows may omit the clone size; those that give it use once, few, many or a size class.

>-|TRBJ1-2|-|TRBV5-1
TGCGCCAGCAGCTTGGGAGCTGCCGGCTACACCTTC
CASSLGAAGYTF
>-|TRBJ1-5|TRBD1|TRBV7-9
TGTGCCAGCAGCTCAACAGGGGGCGCGGGGCAGCCCCAGCATTTT
CASSSTGGAGQPQHF
>-|TRBJ1-3|TRBD1|TRBV7-9
TGTGCCAGCAGCTCCCCCCGGGACAGGACCCCGCTGGAGGGAAACACCATATATTTT
CASSSPRDRTPLEGNTIYF
>-|TRBJ2-7|TRBD2|TRBV25-1
TGTGCCAGCAGAGGTCCGGGAGGGCAGTACTTC
CASRGPGGQYF
>-|TRBJ1-4|TRBD1|TRBV19
TGTGCCAGTAGCCCCGGGACAGGGGAACAAAAACTGTTTTTT
CASSPGTGEQKLFF
>few|TRBJ2-6|-|TRBV19
TGTGCCAGTAGTATTTCAGGCTTTCGCTCTGGGGCCAACGTCCTGACTTTC
CASSISGFRSGANVLTF
>-|TRBJ2-1|TRBD1|TRBV6-6
TGTGCCAGCAGTCACAGGGGGCCAAGCTCCTACAATGAGCAGTTCTTC
CASSHRGPSSYNEQFF
>once|TRBJ2-2|TRBD2|TRBV7-9
TGTGCCAGCAGCTCGGGGGAGAGGCGGGGGGTGAACACCGGGGAGCTGTTTTTT
CASSSGERRGVNTGELFF
>-|TRBJ1-5|-|TRBV7-3
TGTGCCAGCAGCGTGGGTCCAGAGCGTGGGAGCAATCAGCCCCAGCATTTT
CASSVGPERGSNQPQHF
>-|TRBJ2-7|TRBD1|TRBV5-4
TGTGCCAGCAGCCTCCAGGTCGGACAGGGGACGGACGAGCAGTACTTC
CASSLQVGQGTDEQYF
>-|TRBJ2-2|-|TRBV11-3
TGTGCCAGCAGCCCCCGGACCGGGGAGCTGTTTTTT
CASSPRTGELFF
>-|TRBJ2-5|TRBD1|TRBV29-1
TGCAGCGCCGCCGGCCGGACAGGAGAAGAGACCCAGTACTTC
CSAAGRTGEETQYF
>-|TRBJ2-5|-|TRBV14
TGTGCCAGCAGCCTTGCCGCCAGGATGGGAGAGACCCAGTACTTC
CASSLAARMGETQYF
>-|TRBJ2-6|-|TRBV7-9
TGTGCCAGCAGCACAGGGTATTTTGAAGGTTGGTCTTTC
CASSTGYFEGWSF
>-|TRBJ2-4|TRBD1|TRBV5-4
TGTGCCAGCACCCGGACAGGGACCGAAAACATTCAGTACTTC
CASTRTGTENIQYF
>-|TRBJ1-5|TRBD1|TRBV6-1
TGTGCCAGCACCGAAGGGGGCTATAGCAATCAGCCCCAGCATTTT
CASTEGGYSNQPQHF
>-|TRBJ1-3|TRBD1|TRBV6-5
TGTGCCAGCAGCCCGGACAGGGCCGCTGGAAACACCATATATTTT
CASSPDRAAGNTIYF
>-|TRBJ1-2|-|TRBV28
TGTGCCAGCAGGTTCCCCTGGGGGCTAAATTATGGCTACACCTTC
CASRFPWGLNYGYTF
>-|TRBJ2-6|-|TRBV18
TGTGCCAGCTCACCAGAAACATCATCTGGGGCCAACGTCCTGACTTTC
CASSPETSSGANVLTF
>once|TRBJ1-3|-|TRBV14
TGTGCCAGCAGCCAACTGAATCCGGGATCTGGAAACACCATATATTTT
CASSQLNPGSGNTIYF
>-|TRBJ2-7|TRBD1|TRBV28
TGTGCCAGCAGTTTACTTTCACCAGGACAGGCAACGCAGTACTTC
CASSLLSPGQATQYF
>-|TRBJ2-2|-|TRBV4-1
TGCGCCAGCAGCCAAGATTCTCAGGGTTGGGGAACCGGGGAGCTGTTTTTT
CASSQDSQGWGTGELFF
>-|TRBJ1-5|-|TRBV21-1
TGTGCCAGCAGCAAAACAGGGACACTTTATAGCAATCAGCCCCAGCATTTT
CASSKTGTLYSNQPQHF
>-|TRBJ2-2|-|TRBV7-8
TGTGCCAGCAGCTTACCCGGGGCAGGGGACAGGGAGCTGTTTTTT
CASSLPGAGDRELFF
>-|TRBJ2-2|-|TRBV5-4
TGTGCCAGCAGCTCGGGTTTAAGCCGGTCCGGGGAGCTGTTTTTT
CASSSGLSRSGELFF
>-|TRBJ2-7|TRBD1|TRBV28
TGTGCCAGCAGCCTGGACAGGGTGATAGTGAAGCAGTACTTC
CASSLDRVIVKQYF
>-|TRBJ2-7|-|TRBV6-5
TGTGCCAGTACCGGGTCCGGGAACTACGAGCAGTACTTC
CASTGSGNYEQYF
>few|TRBJ1-3|TRBD1|TRBV5-4
TGTGCCCAATCCAGAGACAGGGGCTCGAACACCATATATTTT
CAQSRDRGSNTIYF
>-|TRBJ2-7|TRBD1|TRBV11-2
TGTGCCAGCAGCCTCGGGACAGCACTCTACGAGCAGTACTTC
CASSLGTALYEQYF
>-|TRBJ2-1|-|TRBV18
TGTGCCAGCTCACCAGTCGGCGGGACCTACAATGAGCAGTTCTTC
CASSPVGGTYNEQFF
>-|TRBJ1-1|-|TRBV7-2
TGTGCCAGCAGCTTAGATCCGGACACTGAAGCTTTCTTT
CASSLDPDTEAFF
>-|TRBJ2-7|-|TRBV14
TGTGCCAGCAGCCAGTACAGCTACGAGCAGTACTTC
CASSQYSYEQYF
>-|TRBJ1-2|-|TRBV29-1
TGCAGCGTTTTACAGGGTAGCTTGAGCTACACCTTC
CSVLQGSLSYTF
>-|TRBJ1-6|-|TRBV7-2
TGTGCCAGCAGCTCCGGTCCCCCCAGTACAGGGTCAGCCCTCCACTTT
CASSSGPPSTGSALHF
>-|TRBJ2-7|TRBD2|TRBV7-6
TGTGCCAGCAGCTTAACAGCGGGAGGGCTAAGCGAGCAGTACTTC
CASSLTAGGLSEQYF
>few|TRBJ1-5|-|TRBV2
TGTGCCAGCAGTGGCGGTGGGGGGTCCCAGCATTTT
CASSGGGGSQHF
>-|TRBJ2-5|TRBD2|TRBV13
TGTGCCAGCAGCAGAAAAGCGGGAGTCGACACGGAGACCCAGTACTTC
CASSRKAGVDTETQYF
>few|TRBJ2-7|-|TRBV7-6
TGTGCCAGCAGCTTAATCGGGTCCTCGAACTACGAGCAGTACTTC
CASSLIGSSNYEQYF
>-|TRBJ2-7|-|TRBV10-1
TGCGCCAGCAGTGACCCTACGGGGGAGCAGTACTTC
CASSDPTGEQYF
>-|TRBJ2-7|-|TRBV5-6
TGTGCCAGCAGCAGGAGGGGGGGGACCTACGAGCAGTACTTC
CASSRRGGTYEQYF
>-|TRBJ1-1|-|TRBV4-2
TGTGCCAGCAGCCAAGACCCCCGGAACACTGAAGCTTTCTTT
CASSQDPRNTEAFF
>few|TRBJ2-1|TRBD2|TRBV6-5
TGTGCCAGCGGAGCGGGACCTTGGGAGCAGTTCTTC
CASGAGPWEQFF
>once|TRBJ2-7|-|TRBV5-1
TGCGCCAGCAGCTTATCAGGGGTTTTTAGGTACGAGCAGTACTTC
CASSLSGVFRYEQYF
>-|TRBJ2-3|TRBD1|TRBV19
TGTGCCAGTACCCCCGGACAGGCAGATACGCAGTATTTT
CASTPGQADTQYF
>-|TRBJ1-2|-|TRBV5-1
TGCGCCAGCAGCTTGGATACAGGGAACTATGGCTACACCTTC
CASSLDTGNYGYTF
>-|TRBJ2-7|TRBD2|TRBV6-1
TGTGCCAGCAGTGGGCGGGGGGCCTCCTACGAGCAGTACTTC
CASSGRGASYEQYF
>-|TRBJ1-1|-|TRBV20-1
TGCAGTGCCCCGAGACAGACTGAAGCTTTCTTT
CSAPRQTEAFF
>-|TRBJ2-7|TRBD2|TRBV5-1
TGCGCCAGCAGCTTCCGACTAGCGGGGGTCTCCTACGAGCAGTACTTC
CASSFRLAGVSYEQYF
>-|TRBJ1-2|-|TRBV28
TGTGCCAGCAGTAATCAGGGAAGCTATGGCTACACCTTC
CASSNQGSYGYTF
>-|TRBJ2-7|TRBD1|TRBV28
TGTGCTACAACGAGGCGACAGGGGCACTACGAGCAGTACTTC
CATTRRQGHYEQYF
>-|TRBJ1-1|-|TRBV18
TGTGCCAGCTCACCCTTCCGGCGTGGAGGGGACAACACTGAAGCTTTCTTT
CASSPFRRGGDNTEAFF